This TCR beta chain was profiled in a study of CD8+ T cells in alopecia areata. Study context: Twice daily, treated patients received 5 to 10 mg of oral tofacitinib. Percentage of affected scalp area was the basis on which treated patients' severity was scored. Regarding the study as a whole: During tofacitinib treatment, many expanded lesional clones remained in scalp and blood.

cDNA prepared by RNA extraction and subsequent reverse transcription served as the template for sequencing. TCRdb's table, derived via immunoSEQ multiplex PCR, lists solely in-frame clones and lacks some. This table holds about 200,000 clones, around two fifths found once. This clone came up a few times. No antigen is known for it. Germline-derived CDR1 and CDR2 are SGHTA and FQGTGA. The CDR3 extends over 13 amino acids. Trimming cost V 8 bases and J 0 bases, with 10 bases left between them. As for treatment: oral pan-JAK inhibitor, 5-10 mg twice daily. The study team obtained lesional scalp punch biopsies and peripheral blood from alopecia areata patients.

This chain joins TRBV7-3 and TRBJ1-1, with no clear D. Source: CD4+ T cells sorted from blood, taken around week 31, from a patient treated with tofacitinib. This sequence was found in a human donor with alopecia areata. CDR3 in DNA: TGTGCCAGCGGGAAGGCCATGAACACTGAAGCTTTCTTT. Protein sequence: CASGKAMNTEAFF.